What follows is one TCR beta chain and its context. This sample includes further DNA sequences coding for the same CDR3. Sequencing was performed with immunoSEQ multiplex PCR; in TCRdb, only in-frame clones are kept and a portion is missing. The data show around 300,000 clones, around 89% seen once. The data were obtained in a study of blood T cell repertoires in COVID-19. Study-level information: COVID-19 samples collected from the United States, Italy and Spain covered acute and convalescent phases.

Input material: peripheral blood. The origin of this receptor is a woman aged 40 to 50 with acute or convalescent COVID-19.

The CDR3 region has the DNA TGCGCCAGCAGCCCTGGTCGGGGGGGCCGGGAGACCCAGTACTTC. Translated: CASSPGRGGRETQYF. The rearrangement uses TRBV5-1 and TRBJ2-5; TRBD2 aligns across 8 bases. The CDR3 contains 15 residues. Trimming at V came to 4 bases and at J to 5 bases, leaving 10 bases not matched to a gene. The germline V gene encodes CDR1 SGHRS and CDR2 YFSETQ.